The 31 T cell receptor beta chains below were found in one sample sequenced in a study of T cell repertoires in cytomegalovirus infection. Their recognized antigens are unknown. TCRdb reprocessed the reads via MiXCR and lists one record per CDR3 protein. In the table there are approximately 300,000 distinct CDR3 sequences, 25% to 35% of which are singletons. The sequences come from cultured PBMCs, collected from culture after CMV antigen stimulation. The receptor source for this set is a human donor in good health (CMV status not recorded). Some clones in this sample may be carry-over from other donors' samples.

This clonotype was seen only a few times. The genes are TRBV7-9 and TRBJ2-7; 9 positions agree with TRBD2. Looked up from germline, CDR1 is SEHNR and CDR2 is FQNEAQ (reference sequence). The CDR3 runs 17 residues. The junction had 11 bases not matched to a gene; V was cut back by 5 bases and J by 0 bases. In nucleotides, the CDR3 is TGTGCCAGCAGCCCCCCTCTCACTAGCGGGTACTCCTACGAGCAGTACTTC. Translation: CASSPPLTSGYSYEQYF.

This sequence joins TRBV20-1 and TRBJ1-2, with 8 bases matching TRBD1. Germline lookup yields CDR1 DFQATT and CDR2 SNEGSKA (reference sequence). Trimming at V came to 4 bases and at J to 1 base, leaving 5 bases not matched to a gene. The CDR3 consists of 14 residues. As DNA, the CDR3 is TGCAGTGCTACCCGGGACAGGTTTAACTATGGCTACACCTTC. Protein: CSATRDRFNYGYTF.

J is TRBJ2-2 and V is TRBV2; 12 bases are a match to TRBD2. The junction had 3 bases not matched to a gene; V was cut back by 4 bases and J by 6 bases. The CDR3 sequence is 15 residues long. Germline V gene lookup returns CDR1 SNHLY and CDR2 FYNNEI. CDR3 bases: TGTGCCAGCAGTGCACTAGCGGGAGGTGCCGGGGAGCTGTTTTTT. It specifies CASSALAGGAGELFF.

This clonotype was counted ten times or more. The chain recombines TRBV12-3 or TRBV12-4 with TRBJ1-5; D possibly corresponds to TRBD1 (5 bases). V was cut by 4 bases and J by 4 bases, with 11 bases left in between. This CDR3 is 14 amino acids long. CDR3: CASSSGTENQPQHF. DNA of the CDR3: TGTGCCAGCAGTTCTGGGACGGAGAATCAGCCCCAGCATTTT.

This clonotype has only a few counts. One junction end disagrees with the germline gene, perhaps due to a read error. The chain combines TRBV6-1 with TRBJ1-5; weak D call: TRBD1 (6 bases). Per the germline V gene, CDR1 is MNHNS and CDR2 is SASEGT. The CDR3 covers 13 residues. The CDR3 region is CASSEGGNQPQHF. CDR3 coding DNA: TGTGCCAGTAGTGAAGGGGGGAATCAGCCCCAGCATTTT.

This clonotype was detected only a few times. The chain carries TRBV7-8 and TRBJ1-1; D is unclear. Trimming took 1 base from V and 4 from J, leaving 13 bases between them. The CDR3 is made up of 15 amino acids. Germline V gene sequence: CDR1 SGHVS, CDR2 FQNEAQ. The CDR3 bases are TGTGCCAGCAGCTTAGAGAGGGTTTGGGTCACTGAAGCTTTCTTT. It translates to CASSLERVWVTEAFF. Variable domain in full (rest from reference TRBV7-8 and TRBJ1-1): GAGVSQSPRYKVAKRGQDVALRCDPISGHVSLFWYQQALGQGPEFLTYFQNEAQLDKSGLPSDRFFAERPEGSVSTLKIQRTQQEDSAVYLCASSLERVWVTEAFFGQGTRLTVV.

This rearrangement joins TRBV4-1 to TRBJ2-1, with 7 bases that match TRBD2. The V gene end was trimmed by 2 bases and the J gene end by 6 bases; junction bases not matched to a gene: 7. The germline V gene encodes CDR1 MGHRA and CDR2 YSYEKL. The CDR3 has 15 residues. The CDR3 loop is CASSQTGTTANEQFF. CDR3 DNA sequence: TGCGCCAGCAGCCAAACCGGGACTACAGCCAATGAGCAGTTCTTC.

The chain carries TRBV27 and TRBJ2-1, with 7 bases aligning to TRBD2. The CDR3 is 16 amino acids. Germline CDR1 MNHEY, CDR2 SMNVEV (reference sequence). Unmatched junction bases numbered 11, after V lost 7 bases and J lost 2 bases. In DNA form, the CDR3 reads TGTGCCAGCACCACCTGGGGGGGTAGGACCTACAATGAGCAGTTCTTC. Translation: CASTTWGGRTYNEQFF.

This clonotype has more than one count but fewer than ten. The J gene is TRBJ1-5, the V gene TRBV27; weak D call: TRBD1 (6 bases). The CDR3 sequence is 14 residues long. V was cut by 3 bases and J by 5 bases, with 11 bases left in between. Germline CDR1 reads MNHEY; CDR2 reads SMNVEV (reference sequence). In DNA, the CDR3 is TGTGCCAGCAGTTTGGGGGCAGGGGATCAGCCCCAGCATTTT. This translates into CASSLGAGDQPQHF.

This clonotype has just a few counts. This rearrangement joins TRBV11-2 to TRBJ1-2; the D is unclear. Germline CDR1 and CDR2: SGHAT and FQNNGV. The CDR3 contains 14 residues. V gave up 5 bases and J gave up 1 base, with 11 bases separating them. The CDR3 DNA is TGTGCCAGCAGCCTAGGCGGATTTAACTATGGCTACACCTTC. Residues: CASSLGGFNYGYTF.

The chain uses TRBV6-5 and TRBJ1-6; possible D gene TRBD1, 5 bases. The germline gives CDR1 MNHEY, CDR2 SVGAGI. The germline V and J ends were trimmed by 5 bases and 6 bases, with 11 bases remaining between them. This CDR3 contains 14 residues. CDR3 amino acids: CASSVRVRNSPLHF. The CDR3, as DNA: TGTGCCAGCAGTGTCAGGGTTCGTAATTCACCCCTCCACTTT.

In DNA, the CDR3 is TGTGCCAGCAGCTTAGCAACAGGGGGTTATCAGCCCCAGCATTTT. This codes for CASSLATGGYQPQHF. The chain recombines TRBV7-2 with TRBJ1-5, with TRBD1 matching over 8 bases. From germline, CDR1 is SGHTA and CDR2 FQGNSA. V lost 0 bases and J lost 5; bases outside the gene matches: 3. This CDR3 comprises 15 residues. The whole variable domain, remainder taken from reference TRBV7-2 and TRBJ1-5, is GAGVSQSPSNKVTEKGKDVELRCDPISGHTALYWYRQSLGQGLEFLIYFQGNSAPDKSGLPSDRFSAERTGGSVSTLTIQRTQQEDSAVYLCASSLATGGYQPQHFGDGTRLSIL.

This clonotype was observed a handful of times. The chain carries TRBV10-3 and TRBJ2-1; D might be TRBD1 (5 bases). The length of the CDR3 is 14 residues. Trimming removed 7 bases at V and 5 bases at J, with 15 bases between. Per germline, CDR1 ENHRY and CDR2 SYGVKD. For the CDR3, the DNA is TGTGCCATCAAGGGGTCGGACGCCAACAATGAGCAGTTCTTC. It yields the protein CAIKGSDANNEQFF.

There are a few counts of this clonotype. The V gene is TRBV7-3, the J gene TRBJ2-1, with D maybe TRBD2 (5 bases). Germline V gene data show CDR1 as SGHTA and CDR2 as FQGTGA. V dropped 11 bases and J dropped 10 bases, with 12 bases sitting between them. This CDR3 spans 10 amino acids. CDR3 protein: CASEEAEQFF. CDR3 DNA sequence: TGTGCCTCAGAGGAGGCCGAGCAGTTCTTC.

V and J are TRBV20-1 and TRBJ1-2; the match to TRBD1 covers 7 bases. CDR1 and CDR2 (germline): DFQATT, SNEGSKA (reference sequence). The CDR3 sequence is 12 residues long. After removal of 3 bases from V and 8 bases from J, the junction contained 6 bases not matched to a gene. CDR3 bases: TGCAGTGCTAGTAATAGGGGGCTCGGCTACACCTTC. Amino acids: CSASNRGLGYTF.

The J gene is TRBJ2-7, the V gene TRBV7-4, with 8 bases fitting TRBD1. Germline V lookup: CDR1 SGHVT, CDR2 SQSDAQ. The CDR3 extends over 16 amino acids. V shed 5 bases and J 4 bases; nucleotides not matched to a gene: 13. The chain's CDR3 is CASSLGLGTGFYEQYF. The CDR3, as DNA: TGTGCCAGCAGCCTAGGGTTAGGGACAGGCTTTTACGAGCAGTACTTC.

The rearrangement joins TRBV20-1 to TRBJ1-1; D is perhaps TRBD1 (5 bases). Per germline, CDR1 DFQATT and CDR2 SNEGSKA (reference sequence). The CDR3 loop spans 21 amino acids. V lost 2 bases and J lost 0, with 31 bases in between. DNA for the CDR3: TGCAGTGCTAGACAAAAAGCGGGGGGTTTCACCTTGGGCTTTCTGAACACTGAAGCTTTCTTT. Protein sequence: CSARQKAGGFTLGFLNTEAFF.

This clonotype was counted only a few times. The V gene is TRBV19, the J gene TRBJ2-3; the match to TRBD2 covers 13 bases. CDR3 length: 16 amino acids. Germline assignment: CDR1 LNHDA and CDR2 SQIVND (reference sequence). The junction had 4 bases not matched to a gene; V was cut back by 3 bases and J by 4 bases. The CDR3 coding sequence is TGTGCCAGTAGTATCCTCACTAGCGGGAGGGCAGATACGCAGTATTTT. Its translation: CASSILTSGRADTQYF.

This clonotype was detected only a few times. This chain links TRBV20-1 with TRBJ1-5; TRBD1 matches 7 bases. V was pared by 6 bases and J by 4 bases, with 3 bases of the junction left unmatched. Germline CDR1 and CDR2: DFQATT and SNEGSKA (reference sequence). The CDR3 sequence is 12 residues long. The CDR3 DNA reads as TGCAGTGCCGAGGGACAGAATCAGCCCCAGCATTTT. This encodes CSAEGQNQPQHF.

The sample holds a few counts of this clonotype. This chain links TRBV15 with TRBJ1-1; D not certain. There are 16 residues in the CDR3. V lost 1 base and J lost 3, with 15 bases in between. CDR1 is LNHNV and CDR2 is YYDKDF in the germline V gene (reference sequence). The CDR3 reads CATSRGGSGEDTEAFF. The CDR3 DNA reads as TGTGCCACCAGCAGAGGAGGGTCCGGGGAGGACACTGAAGCTTTCTTT.

Only a few counts were recorded for this clonotype. The chain combines TRBV24-1 with TRBJ2-3; TRBD1 might be the D (5 bases). The germline V and J ends were trimmed by 4 bases and 2 bases, with 6 bases remaining between them. This CDR3 contains 13 residues. Germline CDR1 is KGHDR and CDR2 is SFDVKD. CDR3 in DNA: TGTGCCACCAGTGAACAGGTCACAGATACGCAGTATTTT. It translates to CATSEQVTDTQYF.

The chain employs TRBV19 and TRBJ2-1; 7 nucleotides line up with TRBD2. There are 16 residues in the CDR3. V shed 3 bases and J 2 bases; nucleotides not matched to a gene: 7. Germline lookup yields CDR1 LNHDA and CDR2 SQIVND (reference sequence). CDR3 in DNA: TGTGCCAGTAGTATTATCTCGGCGGGAGCCTACAATGAGCAGTTCTTC. Translation gives CASSIISAGAYNEQFF.

This clonotype was recorded many times. The V call is TRBV7-2, the J call TRBJ1-1; D remains ambiguous. The germline V gene has CDR1 SGHTA and CDR2 FQGNSA. The CDR3 sequence is 14 residues long. The V and J ends lost 5 bases and 7 bases respectively, with 17 bases between them. CDR3 sequence reads: CASSLRATTGEAFF. As DNA, the CDR3 is TGTGCCAGCAGCCTTCGGGCCACAACGGGTGAAGCTTTCTTT.

V usage is TRBV5-4 and J usage is TRBJ1-4; no reliable D call. Germline V lookup: CDR1 SGHNT, CDR2 YYREEE (reference sequence). Trimming took off 0 bases at V and 0 bases at J, with 9 bases between the two ends. The CDR3 spans 16 residues. Here the CDR3 reads CASSLDGFATNEKLFF. The CDR3 nucleotides are TGTGCCAGCAGCTTGGACGGTTTTGCAACTAATGAAAAACTGTTTTTT.

The sample holds a few counts of this clonotype. The CDR3 spells CASSINPVSNQPQHF. In nucleotides, the CDR3 is TGTGCCAGTAGTATTAATCCAGTTAGCAATCAGCCCCAGCATTTT. This chain links TRBV19 with TRBJ1-5; D unresolved. Germline-derived CDR1 and CDR2 are LNHDA and SQIVND (reference sequence). This CDR3 has 15 amino acids. V was cut by 3 bases and J by 0 bases, with 9 bases left in between.

In this sample, this clonotype turned up a few times. The chain is built from TRBV20-1 and TRBJ1-1, with D possibly matching TRBD1 (6 bases). V was clipped by 3 bases and J by 2 bases, with 16 bases between them. The CDR3 contains 15 residues. CDR1 and CDR2 from the germline V gene are DFQATT and SNEGSKA (reference sequence). The CDR3 spells CSASTRGQSNTEAFF. CDR3 in DNA: TGCAGTGCTAGTACCCGGGGACAAAGCAACACTGAAGCTTTCTTT.

The chain has TRBV7-2 and TRBJ2-5, with 8 bases identical to TRBD1. The CDR3 sequence is 14 residues long. The trim removed 5 bases at V and 5 bases at J, leaving 7 bases unmatched. CDR1 is SGHTA and CDR2 is FQGNSA in the germline V gene. The CDR3 DNA is TGTGCCAGCAGCCGACAGGGGATACGGGAGACCCAGTACTTC. It is translated as CASSRQGIRETQYF.

The chain combines TRBV30 with TRBJ1-1, with D possibly matching TRBD1 (5 bases). The germline V and J ends were trimmed by 1 base and 4 bases, with 13 bases remaining between them. CDR1 and CDR2 from the germline V gene are GTSNPN and SVGIG (reference sequence). The CDR3 covers 14 residues. The chain's CDR3 is CAWSAVVGGTEAFF. CDR3 nucleotides: TGTGCCTGGAGTGCCGTGGTGGGGGGCACTGAAGCTTTCTTT.

This clonotype showed up just a few times. CDR3 region: CASSVGGGGETQYF. In DNA form, the CDR3 reads TGTGCCAGCAGCGTAGGCGGGGGCGGGGAGACCCAGTACTTC. The chain uses TRBV9 and TRBJ2-5, with a weak D call TRBD2 (7 bases). The CDR3 contains 14 residues. From germline, CDR1 is SGDLS and CDR2 YYNGEE. V was cut by 0 bases and J by 5 bases, with 11 bases left in between.

This rearrangement joins TRBV14 to TRBJ1-1; no definite D call. This CDR3 contains 14 residues. V gave up 1 base and J gave up 0 bases, with 6 bases separating them. CDR1 SGHDN and CDR2 FVKESK come from the germline V gene. As DNA, the CDR3 is TGTGCCAGCAGCCAAGTGTCATTGAACACTGAAGCTTTCTTT. It is translated as CASSQVSLNTEAFF. Filled out from reference TRBV14 and TRBJ1-1, the complete variable domain reads EAGVTQFPSHSVIEKGQTVTLRCDPISGHDNLYWYRRVMGKEIKFLLHFVKESKQDESGMPNNRFLAERTGGTYSTLKVQPAELEDSGVYFCASSQVSLNTEAFFGQGTRLTVV.

The V gene is TRBV12-3 or TRBV12-4, the J gene TRBJ2-5; D may correspond to TRBD1 or TRBD2 (5 bases each). The ends were cut back, 3 bases at V and 2 bases at J, with 10 bases in the middle. This CDR3 contains 14 residues. CDR3 DNA: TGTGCCAGCAGTTTCTGGGACCGTCAAGAGACCCAGTACTTC. It codes for CASSFWDRQETQYF.